This TCR beta chain was retrieved from a study of CD8 T cells in Susac syndrome. Sequencing of TCR beta, carried out with a high-throughput approach, was applied to CD8+ and CD4+ T cells from the blood. Matched for age and sex, the controls were healthy donors. TEMRA cells were enriched by FACS, while CD8+ and CD4+ T cells were obtained through a negative isolation that was performed magnetically. This clonotype was detected a few times. Random hexamers primed reverse transcription of about 0.45 to 1 ug RNA. immunoSEQ multiplex PCR amplified TCR beta CDR3 across 54 Vbeta, 13 Jbeta. From the immunoSEQ multiplex PCR reads, TCRdb called clonotypes with MiXCR, one entry per CDR3 protein. The sample carries about 190,000 distinct CDR3 sequences, 93% recorded once. The sequencing input was CD4+ T cells from PBMCs. This sequence was found in a human donor in good health.

The CDR3 DNA follows: TGTGCCATCAGTGAGTCACAGGGAGGAGATACGCAGTATTTT. This codes for CAISESQGGDTQYF. This chain joins TRBV10-3 and TRBJ2-3; D is tentatively TRBD1 or TRBD2 (6 bases each). CDR1 and CDR2 (germline): ENHRY, SYGVKD. The V and J ends lost 0 bases and 5 bases respectively, with 9 bases between them. The CDR3 length is 14 residues.